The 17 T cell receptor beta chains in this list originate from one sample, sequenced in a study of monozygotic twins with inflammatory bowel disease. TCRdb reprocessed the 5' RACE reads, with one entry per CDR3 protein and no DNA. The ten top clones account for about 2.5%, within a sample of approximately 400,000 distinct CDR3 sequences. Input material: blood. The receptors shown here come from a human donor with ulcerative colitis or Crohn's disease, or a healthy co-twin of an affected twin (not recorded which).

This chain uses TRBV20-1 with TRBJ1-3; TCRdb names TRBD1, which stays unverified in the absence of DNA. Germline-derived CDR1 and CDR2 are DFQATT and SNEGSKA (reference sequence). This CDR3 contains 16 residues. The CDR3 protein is CSAIGGGGAAQDTIYF.

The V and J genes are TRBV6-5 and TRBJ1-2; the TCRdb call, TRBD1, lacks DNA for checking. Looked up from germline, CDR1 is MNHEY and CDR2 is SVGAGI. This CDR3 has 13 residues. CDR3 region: CASSSPGLYGYTF.

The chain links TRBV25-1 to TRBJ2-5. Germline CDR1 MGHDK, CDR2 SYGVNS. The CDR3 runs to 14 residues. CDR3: CASSEWGRQETQYF.

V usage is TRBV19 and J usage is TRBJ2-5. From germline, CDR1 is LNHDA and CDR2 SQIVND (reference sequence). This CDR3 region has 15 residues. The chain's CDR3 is CASSIYGREQETQYF.

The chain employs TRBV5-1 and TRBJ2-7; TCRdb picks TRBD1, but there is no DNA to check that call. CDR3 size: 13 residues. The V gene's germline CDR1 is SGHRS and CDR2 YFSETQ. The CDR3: CASSSEGLYEQYF.

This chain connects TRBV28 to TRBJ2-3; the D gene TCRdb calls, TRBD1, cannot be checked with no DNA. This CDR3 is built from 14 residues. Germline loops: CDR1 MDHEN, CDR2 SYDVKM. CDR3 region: CASSAGVSTDTQYF.

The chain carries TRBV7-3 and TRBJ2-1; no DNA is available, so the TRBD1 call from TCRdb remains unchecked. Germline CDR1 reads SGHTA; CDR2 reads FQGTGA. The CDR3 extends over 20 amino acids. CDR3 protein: CASSQPKRGLGQGAYNEQFF.

CDR3 sequence reads: CASSLGILNYGYTF. The rearrangement joins TRBV5-4 to TRBJ1-2. The CDR3 runs to 14 residues. Germline V gene data show CDR1 as SGHNT and CDR2 as YYREEE (reference sequence).

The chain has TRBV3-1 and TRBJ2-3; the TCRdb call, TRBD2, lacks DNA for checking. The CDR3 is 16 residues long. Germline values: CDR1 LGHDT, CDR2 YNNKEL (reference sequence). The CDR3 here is CASSQKTTGERDTQYF.

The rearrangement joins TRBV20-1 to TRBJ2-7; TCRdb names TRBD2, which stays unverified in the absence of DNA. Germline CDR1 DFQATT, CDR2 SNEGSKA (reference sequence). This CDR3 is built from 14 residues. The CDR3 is CSAYVLAGVDEQYF.

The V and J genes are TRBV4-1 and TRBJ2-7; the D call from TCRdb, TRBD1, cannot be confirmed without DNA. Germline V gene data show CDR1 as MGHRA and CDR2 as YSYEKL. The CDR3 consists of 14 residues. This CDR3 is CASSQDTGPYEQYF.

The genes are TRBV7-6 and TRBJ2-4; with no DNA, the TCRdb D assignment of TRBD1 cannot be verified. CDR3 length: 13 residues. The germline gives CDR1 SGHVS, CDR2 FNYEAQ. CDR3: CASSPNRVSIQYF.

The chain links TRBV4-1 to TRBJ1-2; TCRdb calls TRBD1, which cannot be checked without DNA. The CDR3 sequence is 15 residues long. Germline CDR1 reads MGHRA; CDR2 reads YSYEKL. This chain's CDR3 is CASSQEVGGAYGYTF.

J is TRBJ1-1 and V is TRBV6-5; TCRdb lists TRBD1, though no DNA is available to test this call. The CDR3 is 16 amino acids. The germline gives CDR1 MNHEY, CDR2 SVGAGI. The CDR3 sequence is CASSWGRGAEATEAFF.

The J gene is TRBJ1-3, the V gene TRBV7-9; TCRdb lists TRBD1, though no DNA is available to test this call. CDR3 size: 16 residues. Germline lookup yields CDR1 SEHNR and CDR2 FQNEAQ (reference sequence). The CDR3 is CASSLEQGRSGNTIYF.

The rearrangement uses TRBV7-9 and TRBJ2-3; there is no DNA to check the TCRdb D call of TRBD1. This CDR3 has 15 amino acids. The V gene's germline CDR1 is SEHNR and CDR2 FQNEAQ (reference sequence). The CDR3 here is CASSLGQAPSDTQYF.

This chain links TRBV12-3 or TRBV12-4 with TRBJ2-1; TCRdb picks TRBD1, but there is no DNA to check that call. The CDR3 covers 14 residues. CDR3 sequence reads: CASRHEGGNNEQFF.